Listed here are 26 T cell receptor beta chains from one sample, sequenced in a study of vaccination and CD4 T cells after COVID-19. Sequencing of the DNA from cultured CD4+ T cells was carried out with the Oncomine TCR Beta short-read assay. TCRdb reprocessed the PCR reads with MiXCR, giving one entry per CDR3 protein. The sample shows some 16,000 distinct CDR3 sequences, roughly half of them seen only once. The antigens of these receptors remain unknown. As to treatment: approximately nine-day PBMC culture with coronavirus spike peptide pools or control peptides (ViraFEST assay). Sequenced material: CD4+ T cells from blood, cultured in vitro. These receptors all stem from a human donor who had recovered from COVID-19.

The sample holds a few counts of this clonotype. This chain links TRBV20-1 with TRBJ2-3; tentatively, D is TRBD1 (5 bases). The V end lost 2 bases, the J end lost 3 bases, and 12 bases lay between the germline ends. The germline gives CDR1 DFQATT, CDR2 SNEGSKA (reference sequence). The CDR3 extends over 14 amino acids. The CDR3 DNA reads TGCAGTGCTAGAAGGGCAGGGTCTACAGATACGCAGTATTTT. Protein: CSARRAGSTDTQYF.

This chain connects TRBV30 to TRBJ2-7, with TRBD1 matching over 8 bases. The CDR3 has 12 amino acids. Germline V gene data show CDR1 as GTSNPN and CDR2 as SVGIG (reference sequence). The V gene end was trimmed by 5 bases and the J gene end by 9 bases; junction bases not matched to a gene: 9. The CDR3 sequence is CAWGQGALGQYF. Written as DNA, the CDR3 is TGTGCCTGGGGACAGGGTGCTCTAGGGCAGTACTTC.

The chain couples TRBV2 to TRBJ1-1; no clear D. Germline CDR1 SNHLY, CDR2 FYNNEI. V lost 4 bases, J lost 2 bases, and 8 bases lay in between. The CDR3 contains 13 residues. The CDR3 sequence is CASSVGVNTEAFF. CDR3 nucleotides: TGTGCCAGCAGTGTAGGTGTCAACACTGAAGCTTTCTTT. The whole variable domain, filled in from reference TRBV2 and TRBJ1-1, reads EPEVTQTPSHQVTQMGQEVILRCVPISNHLYFYWYRQILGQKVEFLVSFYNNEISEKSEIFDDQFSVERPDGSNFTLKIRSTKLEDSAMYFCASSVGVNTEAFFGQGTRLTVV.

The chain employs TRBV10-1 and TRBJ2-5; TRBD2 aligns across 7 bases. The junction had 12 bases not matched to a gene; V was cut back by 4 bases and J by 7 bases. Germline V lookup: CDR1 WNHNN, CDR2 SYGVQD (reference sequence). The CDR3 is 15 amino acids. The CDR3 sequence is CASSAGLKGGWTQYF. CDR3 nucleotide sequence: TGCGCCAGCAGTGCGGGACTAAAGGGAGGGTGGACCCAGTACTTC.

The chain is built from TRBV28 and TRBJ2-3, with D possibly being TRBD2 (5 bases). CDR3 size: 15 residues. Trimming took 7 bases from V and 1 from J, leaving 15 bases between them. The germline CDR1 and CDR2 sequences are MDHEN and SYDVKM. The CDR3 coding sequence is TGTGCCAGCACCACGTCTGCGGGCGGCACAGATACGCAGTATTTT. This encodes CASTTSAGGTDTQYF. Drawing the rest from reference TRBV28 and TRBJ2-3, the complete variable domain is DVKVTQSSRYLVKRTGEKVFLECVQDMDHENMFWYRQDPGLGLRLIYFSYDVKMKEKGDIPEGYSVSREKKERFSLILESASTNQTSMYLCASTTSAGGTDTQYFGPGTRLTVL.

This clonotype was observed a few times. The gene calls are TRBV27 and TRBJ1-6, with 9 bases lining up with TRBD1. Germline V gene lookup returns CDR1 MNHEY and CDR2 SMNVEV (reference sequence). This CDR3 spans 16 amino acids. V lost 5 bases to trimming and J lost 5 bases; unmatched junction nucleotides: 7. As DNA, the CDR3 is TGTGCCAGCAGTCTAGGACAGGGGACTAATAATTCACCCCTCCACTTT. Translating it yields CASSLGQGTNNSPLHF.

By share, this clonotype ranks as large. The V and J genes are TRBV25-1 and TRBJ1-5; D not resolved. Per germline, CDR1 MGHDK and CDR2 SYGVNS. The CDR3 contains 14 residues. V was pared by 6 bases and J by 3 bases, with 12 bases between. Here the CDR3 reads CASSRPGFNQPQHF. CDR3 sequence (DNA): TGTGCCAGCAGCAGGCCAGGCTTCAATCAGCCCCAGCATTTT.

This clonotype was observed a handful of times. The rearrangement uses TRBV28 and TRBJ1-2; D is uncertain. The V gene's germline CDR1 is MDHEN and CDR2 SYDVKM. Trimming took 2 bases from V and 6 from J, leaving 13 bases between them. The CDR3 contains 14 residues. As DNA, the CDR3 is TGTGCCAGCAGTTTAACCCCCGGCATCGATGGCTACACCTTC. It specifies CASSLTPGIDGYTF.

This clonotype was counted once. The chain is built from TRBV28 and TRBJ1-2, with D tentatively TRBD1 (6 bases). The CDR3 extends over 17 amino acids. Germline CDR1 reads MDHEN; CDR2 reads SYDVKM. V was clipped by 2 bases and J by 5 bases, with 21 bases between them. The CDR3 DNA is TGTGCCAGCAGTTTAGTGGGGAAGGAACAGGGTCGGTATGGCTACACCTTC. It encodes CASSLVGKEQGRYGYTF.

The chain recombines TRBV12-3 or TRBV12-4 with TRBJ2-7; the D gene is possibly TRBD2 (7 bases). V was cut by 6 bases and J by 2 bases, with 17 bases left in between. There are 15 residues in the CDR3. The CDR3 DNA is TGTGCCAGCAGCCTCAGCTGGGGGGGCACCTACGAGCAGTACTTC. Translated, it gives CASSLSWGGTYEQYF.

CDR3 amino acids: CSARDFGQLNTEAFF. In nucleotides, the CDR3 is TGCAGTGCTAGAGATTTCGGACAGCTGAACACTGAAGCTTTCTTT. This chain links TRBV20-1 with TRBJ1-1; maybe TRBD1 (6 bases). V dropped 0 bases and J dropped 0 bases, with 11 bases sitting between them. CDR1 is DFQATT and CDR2 is SNEGSKA in the germline V gene (reference sequence). The CDR3 length is 15 residues.

The chain employs TRBV27 and TRBJ1-5; 9 positions agree with TRBD1. V trimming: 5 bases; J trimming: 5 bases; junction bases outside the gene matches: 10. The CDR3 loop spans 16 amino acids. In germline, CDR1 is MNHEY, CDR2 SMNVEV (reference sequence). The CDR3 loop reads CASSPWTGVRDQPQHF. The CDR3 DNA sequence: TGTGCCAGCAGTCCCTGGACAGGGGTAAGGGATCAGCCCCAGCATTTT.

V gene TRBV5-1 combines with J gene TRBJ2-1; weak D call: TRBD2 (5 bases). The V end was cut by 1 base, the J end by 8 bases, with 7 bases between. The CDR3 runs 12 residues. Looked up from germline, CDR1 is SGHRS and CDR2 is YFSETQ. The CDR3 bases are TGCGCCAGCAGCTTGACTAGGTATGAGCAGTTCTTC. Its translation is CASSLTRYEQFF.

The CDR3 protein is CASSSRRDSNTDTQYF. As DNA, the CDR3 is TGTGCCAGCAGTTCCCGCCGGGACAGCAACACAGATACGCAGTATTTT. This sequence joins TRBV28 and TRBJ2-3; 7 bases line up with TRBD1. In germline, CDR1 is MDHEN, CDR2 SYDVKM. Trimming cost V 4 bases and J 2 bases; bases outside gene matches: 9. This CDR3 contains 16 residues.

In its sample, this clonotype was seen a few times. The J gene is TRBJ1-1, the V gene TRBV2; TRBD1 might be the D (6 bases). The CDR3 covers 18 residues. V dropped 0 bases and J dropped 0 bases, with 17 bases sitting between them. The germline CDR1 and CDR2 sequences are SNHLY and FYNNEI. CDR3 amino acids: CASSEALPRGRVNTEAFF. CDR3 sequence (DNA): TGTGCCAGCAGTGAAGCGCTTCCCCGGGGGCGGGTGAACACTGAAGCTTTCTTT. The full variable domain, in which reference TRBV2 and TRBJ1-1 provide the parts outside the CDR3, is EPEVTQTPSHQVTQMGQEVILRCVPISNHLYFYWYRQILGQKVEFLVSFYNNEISEKSEIFDDQFSVERPDGSNFTLKIRSTKLEDSAMYFCASSEALPRGRVNTEAFFGQGTRLTVV.

In its sample, this clonotype was seen a few times. This chain uses TRBV12-3 or TRBV12-4 with TRBJ1-5; 9 positions agree with TRBD1. J lost 4 bases, V lost 1 base, and 11 bases had no gene match. This CDR3 is built from 18 residues. The CDR3 loop reads CASSLGLGTGSLNQPQHF. The CDR3 DNA reads as TGTGCCAGCAGTTTAGGGCTGGGGACAGGGTCCTTAAATCAGCCCCAGCATTTT.

This clonotype was seen a few times. The chain couples TRBV28 to TRBJ2-3; TRBD2 agrees at 7 bases. This CDR3 has 15 residues. The trim removed 5 bases at V and 2 bases at J, leaving 7 bases unmatched. Per germline, CDR1 MDHEN and CDR2 SYDVKM. For the CDR3, the DNA is TGTGCCAGCAGTCCCTTAGGGAGGGTCACAGATACGCAGTATTTT. This translates into CASSPLGRVTDTQYF. The entire variable domain, with the rest obtained from reference TRBV28 and TRBJ2-3, is as follows: DVKVTQSSRYLVKRTGEKVFLECVQDMDHENMFWYRQDPGLGLRLIYFSYDVKMKEKGDIPEGYSVSREKKERFSLILESASTNQTSMYLCASSPLGRVTDTQYFGPGTRLTVL.

This chain joins TRBV18 and TRBJ2-7, with TRBD1 matching 8 bases. Germline V gene lookup returns CDR1 KGHSH and CDR2 LQKENI. The CDR3 sequence is 14 residues long. The junction had 4 bases not matched to a gene; V was cut back by 1 base and J by 5 bases. CDR3 loop: CASSPLGQGDEQYF. Written as DNA, the CDR3 is TGTGCCAGCTCACCACTCGGACAGGGCGACGAGCAGTACTTC.

This chain links TRBV6-1 with TRBJ1-1; TRBD1 agrees at 8 bases. Germline CDR1 is MNHNS and CDR2 is SASEGT. The junction had 11 bases not matched to a gene; V was cut back by 3 bases and J by 8 bases. This CDR3 region has 15 residues. DNA for the CDR3: TGTGCCAGCAGTGATTTAGGGACAGGTCCGAAAGAAGCTTTCTTT. It translates to CASSDLGTGPKEAFF.

The rearrangement joins TRBV5-1 to TRBJ2-1; weak D call: TRBD2 (5 bases). V lost 0 bases, J lost 0 bases, and 10 bases lay in between. Germline CDR1 SGHRS, CDR2 YFSETQ. The CDR3 is made up of 16 amino acids. CDR3 region: CASSLDAGRSYNEQFF. The CDR3 nucleotides are TGCGCCAGCAGCTTGGACGCGGGCCGCTCCTACAATGAGCAGTTCTTC.

This clonotype was counted a few times. J is TRBJ2-2 and V is TRBV19; no reliable D call. This CDR3 is built from 14 residues. Germline CDR1 and CDR2: LNHDA and SQIVND (reference sequence). Between the trimmed V and J ends, which lost 8 bases and 3 bases, there was a span of 13 bases. The CDR3 nucleotides are TGTGCCAGTTCCTTGGGAAAAGACACCGGGGAGCTGTTTTTT. Translated, it gives CASSLGKDTGELFF.

This clonotype has just a few counts. The V gene is TRBV6-2 or TRBV6-3, the J gene TRBJ1-1; D possibly corresponds to TRBD1 (6 bases). The CDR3 runs to 16 residues. Trimming left V 6 bases short and J 4 bases short, with 21 bases between. Germline V lookup: CDR1 MNHEY, CDR2 SVGEGT. CDR3 nucleotides: TGTGCCAGCAGCGGGGACAAGTCAATCGGTAGCACTGAAGCTTTCTTT. Translating gives CASSGDKSIGSTEAFF.

The chain joins TRBV6-5 to TRBJ2-7; D is unclear. Germline V lookup: CDR1 MNHEY, CDR2 SVGAGI. Trimming took 2 bases from V and 3 from J, leaving 8 bases between them. The CDR3 is made up of 13 amino acids. The CDR3 is CASSYKRNYEQYF. The DNA for the CDR3 is TGTGCCAGCAGTTACAAGAGAAACTACGAGCAGTACTTC.

This chain links TRBV30 with TRBJ2-1, with TRBD2 as a possible D gene (5 bases). The CDR3 runs 11 residues. Germline CDR1 reads GTSNPN; CDR2 reads SVGIG (reference sequence). The ends were cut back, 2 bases at V and 7 bases at J, with 6 bases in the middle. In nucleotides, the CDR3 is TGTGCCTGGAGTACTAGGAATGAGCAGTTCTTC. It specifies CAWSTRNEQFF.

In DNA, the CDR3 is TGCAGTGCCGCCGGGCTAGCGGGAGACTACGAGCAGTACTTC. Amino acids: CSAAGLAGDYEQYF. The V call is TRBV20-1, the J call TRBJ2-7; 10 nucleotides agree with TRBD2. The germline V gene encodes CDR1 DFQATT and CDR2 SNEGSKA (reference sequence). The CDR3 loop spans 14 amino acids. Losses at the gene ends were 6 bases for V and 3 bases for J; bases not matched to a gene: 8.

The CDR3: CSGTQDTNEKLFF. Written as DNA, the CDR3 is TGCAGTGGTACACAGGACACTAATGAAAAACTGTTTTTT. J is TRBJ1-4 and V is TRBV20-1; a possible D gene is TRBD1 (5 bases). Germline loops: CDR1 DFQATT, CDR2 SNEGSKA (reference sequence). This CDR3 is built from 13 residues. V dropped 7 bases and J dropped 2 bases, with 11 bases sitting between them.